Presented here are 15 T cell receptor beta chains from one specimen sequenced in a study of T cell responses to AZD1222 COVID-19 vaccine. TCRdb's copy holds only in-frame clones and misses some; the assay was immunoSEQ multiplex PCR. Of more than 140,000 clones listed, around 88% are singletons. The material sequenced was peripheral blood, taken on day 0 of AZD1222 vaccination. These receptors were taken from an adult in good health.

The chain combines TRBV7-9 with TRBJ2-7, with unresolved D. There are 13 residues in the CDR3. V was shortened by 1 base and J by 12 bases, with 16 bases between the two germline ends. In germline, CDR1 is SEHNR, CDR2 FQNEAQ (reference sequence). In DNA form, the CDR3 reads TGTGCCAGCAGCTTAGGTGGCGATCCCGCTCGGTACTTC. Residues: CASSLGGDPARYF.

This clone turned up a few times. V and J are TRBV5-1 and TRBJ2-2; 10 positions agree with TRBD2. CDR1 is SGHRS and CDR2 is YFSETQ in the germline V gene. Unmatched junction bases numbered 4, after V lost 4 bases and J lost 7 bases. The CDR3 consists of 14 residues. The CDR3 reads CASSSGRANGELFF. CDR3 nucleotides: TGCGCCAGCAGCAGCGGGAGGGCGAACGGGGAGCTGTTTTTT.

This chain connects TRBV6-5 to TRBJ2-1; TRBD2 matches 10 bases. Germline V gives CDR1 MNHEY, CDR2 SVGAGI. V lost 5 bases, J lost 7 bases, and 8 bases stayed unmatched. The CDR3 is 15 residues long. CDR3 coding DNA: TGTGCCAGCAGTCCCCGGCTAGCGGGAGATAATGAGCAGTTCTTC. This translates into CASSPRLAGDNEQFF.

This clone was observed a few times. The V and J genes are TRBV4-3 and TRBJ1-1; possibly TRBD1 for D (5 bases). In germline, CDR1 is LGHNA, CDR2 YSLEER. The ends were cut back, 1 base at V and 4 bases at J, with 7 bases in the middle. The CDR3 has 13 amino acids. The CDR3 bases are TGCGCCAGCAGCCAAGGGGGGACCACTGAAGCTTTCTTT. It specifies CASSQGGTTEAFF.

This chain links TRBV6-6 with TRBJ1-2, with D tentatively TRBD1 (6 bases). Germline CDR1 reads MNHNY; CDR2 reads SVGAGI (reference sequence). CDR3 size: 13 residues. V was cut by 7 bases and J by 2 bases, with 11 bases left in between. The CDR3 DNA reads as TGTGCCAGCAATGAACAGGGAAACTATGGCTACACCTTC. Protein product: CASNEQGNYGYTF.

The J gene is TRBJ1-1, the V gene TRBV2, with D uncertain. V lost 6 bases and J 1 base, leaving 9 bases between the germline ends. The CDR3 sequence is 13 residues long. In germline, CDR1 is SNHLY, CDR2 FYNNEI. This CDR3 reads CASREEGNTEAFF. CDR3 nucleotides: TGTGCCAGCAGGGAGGAAGGGAACACTGAAGCTTTCTTT.

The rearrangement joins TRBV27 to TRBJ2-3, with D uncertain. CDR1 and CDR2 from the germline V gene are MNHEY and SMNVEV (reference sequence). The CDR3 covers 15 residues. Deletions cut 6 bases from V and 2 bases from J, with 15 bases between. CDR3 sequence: CASRSQTLYTDTQYF. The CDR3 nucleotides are TGTGCCAGCAGATCTCAGACACTGTACACAGATACGCAGTATTTT.

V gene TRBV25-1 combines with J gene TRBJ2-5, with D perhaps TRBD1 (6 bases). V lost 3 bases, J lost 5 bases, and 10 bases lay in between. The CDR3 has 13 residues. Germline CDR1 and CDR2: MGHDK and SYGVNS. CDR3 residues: CASSEWGHETQYF. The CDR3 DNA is TGTGCCAGCAGTGAGTGGGGGCATGAGACCCAGTACTTC. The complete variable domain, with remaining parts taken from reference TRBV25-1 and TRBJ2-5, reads EADIYQTPRYLVIGTGKKITLECSQTMGHDKMYWYQQDPGMELHLIHYSYGVNSTEKGDLSSESTVSRIRTEHFPLTLESARPSHTSQYLCASSEWGHETQYFGPGTRLLVL.

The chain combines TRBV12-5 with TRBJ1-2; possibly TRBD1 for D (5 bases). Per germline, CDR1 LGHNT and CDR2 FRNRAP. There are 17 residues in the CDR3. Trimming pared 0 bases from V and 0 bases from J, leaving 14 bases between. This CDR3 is CASGLVIGAKANYGYTF. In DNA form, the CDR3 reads TGTGCTAGTGGTTTGGTAATAGGGGCCAAAGCTAACTATGGCTACACCTTC.

The CDR3 spells CASSPIGQWETQYF. The CDR3 region has the DNA TGTGCCAGCAGCCCGATCGGACAGTGGGAGACCCAGTACTTC. The chain links TRBV14 to TRBJ2-5, with a tentative D call TRBD1 (6 bases). V gave up 4 bases and J gave up 5 bases, with 14 bases separating them. CDR1 is SGHDN, CDR2 FVKESK, per germline. CDR3 length: 14 amino acids.

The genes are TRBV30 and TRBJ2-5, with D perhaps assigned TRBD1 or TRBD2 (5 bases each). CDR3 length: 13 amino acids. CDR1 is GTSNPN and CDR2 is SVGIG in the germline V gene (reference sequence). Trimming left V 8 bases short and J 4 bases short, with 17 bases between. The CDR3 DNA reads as TGTGCCCTAAGGGGTCGGGGTGGAGAGACCCAGTACTTC. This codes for CALRGRGGETQYF.

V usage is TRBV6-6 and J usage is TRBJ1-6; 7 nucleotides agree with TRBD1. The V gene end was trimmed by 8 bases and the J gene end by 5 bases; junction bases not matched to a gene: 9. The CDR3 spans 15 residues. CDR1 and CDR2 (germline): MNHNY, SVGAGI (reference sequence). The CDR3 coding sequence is TGTGCCAGCCTCACGTCGGGACAGAATAATTCACCCCTCCACTTT. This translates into CASLTSGQNNSPLHF.

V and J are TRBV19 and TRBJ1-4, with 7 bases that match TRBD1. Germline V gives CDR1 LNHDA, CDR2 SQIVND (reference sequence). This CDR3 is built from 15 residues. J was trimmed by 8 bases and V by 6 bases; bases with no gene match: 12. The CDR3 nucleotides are TGTGCCAGTAGGCGCCCGACAGGGTTAGAAGAAAAACTGTTTTTT. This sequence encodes CASRRPTGLEEKLFF.

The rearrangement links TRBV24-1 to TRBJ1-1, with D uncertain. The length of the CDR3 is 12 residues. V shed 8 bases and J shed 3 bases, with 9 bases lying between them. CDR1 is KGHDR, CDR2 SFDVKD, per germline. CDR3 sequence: CATMVSDTEAFF. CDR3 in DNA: TGTGCCACCATGGTGTCGGACACTGAAGCTTTCTTT.

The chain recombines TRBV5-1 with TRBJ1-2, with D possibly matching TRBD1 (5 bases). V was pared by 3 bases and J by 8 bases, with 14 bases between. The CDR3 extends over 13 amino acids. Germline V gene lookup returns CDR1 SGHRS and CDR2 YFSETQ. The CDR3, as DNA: TGCGCCAGCAGCTCGGTGGGGGAGTTGGGCTACACCTTC. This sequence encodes CASSSVGELGYTF. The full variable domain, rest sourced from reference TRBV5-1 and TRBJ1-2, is KAGVTQTPRYLIKTRGQQVTLSCSPISGHRSVSWYQQTPGQGLQFLFEYFSETQRNKGNFPGRFSGRQFSNSRSEMNVSTLELGDSALYLCASSSVGELGYTFGSGTRLTVV.